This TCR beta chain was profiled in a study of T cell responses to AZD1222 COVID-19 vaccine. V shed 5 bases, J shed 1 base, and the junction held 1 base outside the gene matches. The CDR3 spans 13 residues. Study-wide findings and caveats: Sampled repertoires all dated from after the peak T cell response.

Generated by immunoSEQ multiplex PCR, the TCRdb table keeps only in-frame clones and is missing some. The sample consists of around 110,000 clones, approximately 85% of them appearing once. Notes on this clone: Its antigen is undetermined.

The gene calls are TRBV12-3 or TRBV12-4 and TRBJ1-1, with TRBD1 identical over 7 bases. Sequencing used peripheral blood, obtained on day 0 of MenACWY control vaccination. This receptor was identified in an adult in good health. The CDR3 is CASSRDRNTEAFF. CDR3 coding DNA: TGTGCCAGCAGTCGGGACAGGAACACTGAAGCTTTCTTT.